This record covers a single TCR beta chain. Within its sample, this clone is medium-sized (0.01 to 0.1%). No cognate antigen has been identified for it. There are no base qualities to consult, and no much larger clone falls within one base. This sample was taken from a study of OX40 agonist ivuxolimab in advanced cancers. About the full investigation: Ivuxolimab, which targeted the costimulatory receptor OX40 (CD134), was an agonistic, fully human IgG2 monoclonal antibody. Intravenous ivuxolimab was administered to patients every 2 weeks at six dose levels: 0.01, 0.1, 0.3, 1.5, 3 and 10 mg/kg. In the dose-escalation cohort, 82.7% of patients were male, and the mean age was around 60 years, with a range of about 20 to 79. Patients were allowed to have had prior anti-PD-1, anti-PD-L1 or anti-CTLA-4 therapy, and around 37% of the dose-escalation patients had previously received checkpoint inhibitors. Among the roughly 50 dose-escalation patients, about 20 had hepatocellular carcinoma, 15 melanoma, 9 renal cell carcinoma and 9 head and neck cancer. The paper covers the monotherapy dose-escalation part of the phase I ivuxolimab trial, which included N of about 50 patients. Peripheral TCRbeta sequencing aimed to test whether ivuxolimab altered TCR sequence diversity and caused clonal T-cell expansion. Partial responses were achieved by three dose-escalation patients, of whom one had hepatocellular carcinoma and two had cutaneous melanoma. Study-wide findings and limitations: After ivuxolimab, more expanded clones were found on average in CD8+ T cells than in CD4+ T cells. Low levels of normalized T-cell clonal expansion were also seen in some patients who did not respond. At doses from 0.1 to 3.0 mg/kg, clonal expansion was seen in both CD4+ and CD8+ blood T cells between baseline and week 6. In partial responders in the 0.1-3.0 mg/kg groups, normalized peripheral clonal expansion was found to be among the lowest, especially among CD8+ T cells. Which antigens the clonally expanded peripheral T cells were specific for was not determined.

Genomic DNA was extracted from sorted cells for sequencing of the TCRbeta CDR3 region. The immunoSEQ Assay was used for sequencing of TCRbeta CDR3 regions. TCRdb mirrors the immuneACCESS table, restricted to in-frame sequences. Some clones are absent from its copies; in checked studies, under half trace to an unresolved V gene, and the reason for the others is unknown. For this sample the table gives 30,000 to 35,000 clones, of which around 92% were detected only once. In total, the top ten clones hold 30% to 35% of the sample. The trial excluded patients who had a history of autoimmune disease or who were on systemic immunosuppression. Peripheral blood for TCR sequencing was collected from all dose cohorts at baseline, on cycle 4 day 1, and on cycle 7 day 1. Samples were obtained from an open-label, multicenter, first-in-human phase I dose-escalation trial of ivuxolimab. Adults with locally advanced or metastatic melanoma, renal cell carcinoma, hepatocellular carcinoma or head and neck squamous cell carcinoma were enrolled in the trial. Before TCR sequencing, CD4+ and CD8+ T cells were separately sorted from peripheral blood.

For CDR1 and CDR2, the germline V gene lists LGHNA and YSLEER. From its cysteine to its phenylalanine, the CDR3 spans 14 amino acids. Solely the CDR3 DNA is kept, with 42 bases framed from the first base. The V and J ends are trimmed by 0 bases and 7 bases, leaving 9 bases between them. This clonotype was sampled from an adult with an advanced solid tumor such as melanoma, head and neck, liver or kidney cancer. The chain couples TRBV4-3 to TRBJ2-2, with the D gene call left open. The sample consisted of CD4+ or CD8+ T cells sorted from blood, taken in a trial of the OX40 agonist ivuxolimab. In nucleotides, the sequence is TGCGCCAGCAGCCAAGAAGAGGCCCTCGGGGAGCTGTTTTTT. Translation gives CASSQEEALGELFF.